These 25 T cell receptor beta chains were all obtained from the same sample, sequenced in a study of cytomegalovirus exposure and HLA in healthy donors. The PCR was carried out with 60 Vbeta primers and 13 Jbeta primers. Profiled with immunoSEQ multiplex PCR; TCRdb holds only in-frame clones, not every one. The table records under 150,000 clones, around three quarters of them present only once. The specimen sequenced was PBMCs. The source of these receptors is a woman in her 40s in good health and CMV-seropositive.

This clone was recorded once. V is TRBV9 and J is TRBJ1-1, with 9 bases aligning to TRBD1. This CDR3 is built from 15 residues. Germline V lookup: CDR1 SGDLS, CDR2 YYNGEE. V lost 4 bases, J lost 0 bases, and 4 bases stayed unmatched. The CDR3 region is CASSSRTGVNTEAFF. CDR3 nucleotides: TGTGCCAGCAGCTCAAGGACAGGGGTGAACACTGAAGCTTTCTTT. Full variable domain (missing parts from reference TRBV9 and TRBJ1-1): DSGVTQTPKHLITATGQRVTLRCSPRSGDLSVYWYQQSLDQGLQFLIQYYNGEERAKGNILERFSAQQFPDLHSELNLSSLELGDSALYFCASSSRTGVNTEAFFGQGTRLTVV.

Only one count was recorded for this clone. The chain combines TRBV7-9 with TRBJ1-4, with D maybe TRBD1 (5 bases). The CDR3 sequence is 16 residues long. Trimming cost V 6 bases and J 3 bases, with 17 bases left between them. Germline V lookup: CDR1 SEHNR, CDR2 FQNEAQ (reference sequence). The CDR3 DNA follows: TGTGCCAGCAGTGCTAGGAGGGGTCGAGCTAATGAAAAACTGTTTTTT. It yields the protein CASSARRGRANEKLFF.

The chain uses TRBV18 and TRBJ1-1; TRBD1 aligns across 7 bases. The CDR3 length is 16 residues. Trimming cost V 3 bases and J 0 bases; bases outside gene matches: 7. Germline CDR1 and CDR2: KGHSH and LQKENI. Here the CDR3 reads CASSPTTGIMNTEAFF. The CDR3 nucleotides read TGTGCCAGCTCACCCACGACAGGGATCATGAACACTGAAGCTTTCTTT. Supplemented by reference TRBV18 and TRBJ1-1, the full variable domain reads NAGVMQNPRHLVRRRGQEARLRCSPMKGHSHVYWYRQLPEEGLKFMVYLQKENIIDESGMPKERFSAEFPKEGPSILRIQQVVRGDSAAYFCASSPTTGIMNTEAFFGQGTRLTVV.

The chain recombines TRBV7-2 with TRBJ2-1; TRBD2 agrees at 11 bases. Germline assignment: CDR1 SGHTA and CDR2 FQGNSA. The V and J ends lost 1 base and 6 bases, in that order; junction bases with no gene match: 8. This CDR3 region has 17 residues. CDR3 residues: CASSLGVAGGLGNEQFF. In nucleotides, the CDR3 is TGTGCCAGCAGCTTAGGGGTAGCGGGGGGGCTGGGCAATGAGCAGTTCTTC.

The V gene is TRBV19, the J gene TRBJ1-6; possibly TRBD1 for D (5 bases). Deletions cut 3 bases from V and 4 bases from J, with 13 bases between. The CDR3 is made up of 16 amino acids. Germline V gives CDR1 LNHDA, CDR2 SQIVND (reference sequence). CDR3 region: CASSMETVQYNSPLHF. The CDR3 coding sequence is TGTGCCAGTAGTATGGAGACAGTTCAATATAATTCACCCCTCCACTTT.

The chain has TRBV30 and TRBJ1-1; 7 bases map to TRBD1. J lost 4 bases, V lost 3 bases, and 5 bases had no gene match. CDR1 GTSNPN and CDR2 SVGIG come from the germline V gene (reference sequence). CDR3 length: 13 amino acids. The CDR3 coding sequence is TGTGCCTGGAGCGTACAGGGGCCCACTGAAGCTTTCTTT. As protein: CAWSVQGPTEAFF. Full variable domain (remainder filled in from reference TRBV30 and TRBJ1-1): SQTIHQWPATLVQPVGSPLSLECTVEGTSNPNLYWYRQAAGRGLQLLFYSVGIGQISSEVPQNLSASRPQDRQFILSSKKLLLSDSGFYLCAWSVQGPTEAFFGQGTRLTVV.

V and J are TRBV7-9 and TRBJ2-2; D ambiguous. V was cut by 0 bases and J by 7 bases, with 6 bases left in between. The CDR3 covers 13 residues. The germline V gene encodes CDR1 SEHNR and CDR2 FQNEAQ (reference sequence). The CDR3 loop is CASSLASVGELFF. The CDR3 region has the DNA TGTGCCAGCAGCTTAGCGTCGGTCGGGGAGCTGTTTTTT.

V gene TRBV27 combines with J gene TRBJ1-1; 8 bases are shared with TRBD1. The V segment lost 4 bases and the J segment 5 bases; nucleotides outside the gene matches: 6. This CDR3 contains 14 residues. Germline V gives CDR1 MNHEY, CDR2 SMNVEV (reference sequence). The CDR3 region is CASSSGGGWTEAFF. CDR3 bases: TGTGCCAGCAGTTCAGGGGGCGGATGGACTGAAGCTTTCTTT.

This clone was observed a few times. The rearrangement uses TRBV6-6 and TRBJ1-3, with 7 bases lining up with TRBD1. Trimming at V came to 2 bases and at J to 3 bases, leaving 4 bases not matched to a gene. The CDR3 totals 15 residues. Germline CDR1 MNHNY, CDR2 SVGAGI (reference sequence). CDR3 nucleotides: TGTGCCAGCAGTTACGCGACAGGGTATGGAAACACCATATATTTT. Translating it yields CASSYATGYGNTIYF.

The chain is built from TRBV11-2 and TRBJ2-1; TRBD1 matches at 8 bases. This CDR3 is 15 amino acids long. The J segment lost 1 base and the V segment lost 8 bases, leaving 7 bases of the junction unmatched. CDR1 and CDR2 from the germline V gene are SGHAT and FQNNGV. CDR3 sequence: CASVYGTGSYNEQFF. CDR3 nucleotides: TGTGCCAGCGTTTACGGGACAGGATCCTACAATGAGCAGTTCTTC.

The gene calls are TRBV5-1 and TRBJ1-6, with D possibly TRBD1 on 6 matching bases. Germline assignment: CDR1 SGHRS and CDR2 YFSETQ. V was pared by 4 bases and J by 7 bases, with 15 bases between. The CDR3 totals 15 residues. The CDR3, as DNA: TGCGCCAGCAGCAATGGACAGAATAGGAATTCACCCCTCCACTTT. Translating gives CASSNGQNRNSPLHF.

The CDR3 DNA follows: TGTGCCAGTACCCCAGTGGAGGGACCCAATCAGCCCCAGCATTTT. Translated, it gives CASTPVEGPNQPQHF. This sequence joins TRBV19 and TRBJ1-5; a possible D gene is TRBD1 (5 bases). The CDR3 extends over 15 amino acids. Germline V gene lookup returns CDR1 LNHDA and CDR2 SQIVND (reference sequence). V lost 7 bases to trimming and J lost 3 bases, with 16 bases between them.

Concerning this clone: In the same sample, other DNA sequences code for this CDR3. The rearrangement uses TRBV2 and TRBJ2-3, with D hard to call. Germline CDR1 is SNHLY and CDR2 is FYNNEI. CDR3 length: 12 amino acids. V was trimmed by 6 bases and J by 2 bases, leaving 6 bases between them. The CDR3 bases are TGTGCCAGCAGGTTCAACACAGATACGCAGTATTTT. Translation: CASRFNTDTQYF.

This clone was seen once. This sequence joins TRBV13 and TRBJ1-1; a possible D gene is TRBD1 (5 bases). The germline gives CDR1 PRHDT, CDR2 FYEKMQ (reference sequence). The CDR3 is made up of 12 amino acids. The V and J ends lost 0 bases and 14 bases respectively, with 13 bases between them. The CDR3 loop reads CASSLGLAGPFF. In DNA, the CDR3 is TGTGCCAGCAGCTTAGGCCTGGCAGGGCCCTTCTTT. Complete variable domain (other parts from reference TRBV13 and TRBJ1-1): AAGVIQSPRHLIKEKRETATLKCYPIPRHDTVYWYQQGPGQDPQFLISFYEKMQSDKGSIPDRFSAQQFSDYHSELNMSSLELGDSALYFCASSLGLAGPFFGQGTRLTVV.

CDR3 DNA sequence: TGTGCCAGCAGCTTGGACAGTCTGGGATGGGCTGAAGCTTTCTTT. It codes for CASSLDSLGWAEAFF. The chain combines TRBV11-2 with TRBJ1-1; D is perhaps TRBD1 (6 bases). This CDR3 has 15 amino acids. Trimming took off 3 bases at V and 6 bases at J, with 17 bases between the two ends. The germline V gene has CDR1 SGHAT and CDR2 FQNNGV. The whole variable domain, remainder taken from reference TRBV11-2 and TRBJ1-1, is EAGVAQSPRYKIIEKRQSVAFWCNPISGHATLYWYQQILGQGPKLLIQFQNNGVVDDSQLPKDRFSAERLKGVDSTLKIQPAKLEDSAVYLCASSLDSLGWAEAFFGQGTRLTVV.

J is TRBJ1-6 and V is TRBV5-5, with D uncertain. The ends were cut back, 3 bases at V and 6 bases at J, with 13 bases in the middle. This CDR3 is built from 15 residues. CDR1 SGHKS and CDR2 YYEKEE come from the germline V gene (reference sequence). CDR3 coding DNA: TGTGCCAGCAGCTCGCTCCTGGCTGCTAATTCACCCCTCCACTTT. Translating gives CASSSLLAANSPLHF.

The CDR3 DNA is TGTGCCAGCAGATGGGGGGGCAATCTCTTCCCACAAGAGACCCAGTACTTC. Protein sequence: CASRWGGNLFPQETQYF. The rearrangement joins TRBV2 to TRBJ2-5; D is possibly TRBD2 (7 bases). The CDR3 length is 17 residues. V dropped 6 bases and J dropped 2 bases, with 22 bases sitting between them. CDR1 is SNHLY and CDR2 is FYNNEI in the germline V gene.

The chain couples TRBV23-1 to TRBJ2-7; 14 nucleotides match TRBD2. TRBV23-1 is marked as an open reading frame, function uncertain. V lost 2 bases and J lost 1; bases outside the gene matches: 10. This CDR3 spans 19 amino acids. CDR3 nucleotides: TGCGCCAGCAGTCAAAAGAGACTAGCGGGGGGGCGTTTGTCCTACGAGCAGTACTTC. Its translation is CASSQKRLAGGRLSYEQYF.

This clone was detected once. In nucleotides, the CDR3 is TGTGCCAGCAGCGTAGCAAGACTAGCTGGGGCCAACGTCCTGACTTTC. Translation gives CASSVARLAGANVLTF. The rearrangement joins TRBV9 to TRBJ2-6; maybe TRBD2 (6 bases). The ends were cut back, 0 bases at V and 2 bases at J, with 9 bases in the middle. This CDR3 is 16 amino acids long. Per the germline V gene, CDR1 is SGDLS and CDR2 is YYNGEE.

CDR3 in amino acids: CASSDGTGGDGYTF. The CDR3 DNA sequence: TGTGCCAGCAGTGATGGGACAGGGGGCGATGGCTACACCTTC. The chain carries TRBV6-1 and TRBJ1-2; 12 nucleotides align to TRBD1. Germline-derived CDR1 and CDR2 are MNHNS and SASEGT. This CDR3 is built from 14 residues. Losses at the gene ends were 3 bases for V and 6 bases for J; bases not matched to a gene: 2.

The CDR3 sequence: CASRLAGDSYEQYF. The CDR3 DNA follows: TGTGCCAGCAGACTAGCGGGGGACTCCTACGAGCAGTACTTC. The chain recombines TRBV28 with TRBJ2-7; 11 positions match TRBD2. The CDR3 sequence is 14 residues long. Germline V lookup: CDR1 MDHEN, CDR2 SYDVKM. The ends lost 6 bases at V and 0 bases at J; junction bases unmatched: 1.

V usage is TRBV10-2 and J usage is TRBJ2-4; 7 bases line up with TRBD2. J was trimmed by 5 bases and V by 6 bases; bases with no gene match: 7. Germline assignment: CDR1 WSHSY and CDR2 SAAADI. The CDR3 sequence is 14 residues long. DNA of the CDR3: TGCGCCAGCAGATTAAGCGGGACCCAAAACATTCAGTACTTC. As protein: CASRLSGTQNIQYF.

This clone appeared a single time. V and J are TRBV5-1 and TRBJ1-2; the match to TRBD1 covers 7 bases. This CDR3 spans 13 amino acids. The ends lost 2 bases at V and 7 bases at J; junction bases unmatched: 5. Germline CDR1 SGHRS, CDR2 YFSETQ. CDR3 loop: CASSFQGVRGYTF. The CDR3 DNA is TGCGCCAGCAGCTTTCAGGGGGTGCGTGGCTACACCTTC.

V gene TRBV4-1 combines with J gene TRBJ2-5, with a tentative D call TRBD1 (5 bases). Deletions cut 0 bases from V and 6 bases from J, with 17 bases between. In germline, CDR1 is MGHRA, CDR2 YSYEKL. CDR3 length: 16 amino acids. The CDR3 nucleotides are TGCGCCAGCAGCCAAGAGGTAGGGGCTAGGGCGAAGACCCAGTACTTC. Residues: CASSQEVGARAKTQYF.

CDR3 protein: CASSRTGAKNIQYF. CDR3 in DNA: TGTGCCAGCAGTCGTACGGGGGCCAAAAACATTCAGTACTTC. The chain uses TRBV6-5 and TRBJ2-4, with D possibly being TRBD2 (5 bases). Deletions cut 5 bases from V and 1 base from J, with 9 bases between. The CDR3 spans 14 residues. Germline values: CDR1 MNHEY, CDR2 SVGAGI.